This note documents a single TCR beta chain sequence. The data were obtained in a study of blood T cell repertoires in COVID-19. Germline CDR1 and CDR2: SNHLY and FYNNEI. The V and J ends lost 5 bases and 6 bases, in that order; junction bases with no gene match: 5. This CDR3 region has 16 residues. Repertoires were generated with immunoSEQ multiplex PCR, while TCRdb's copy carries only in-frame clones and drops some. The profile shows 380,000 or so clones, around 90% of them singletons. Material for sequencing was PBMCs or T cells enriched from blood (not recorded which). The gene calls are TRBV2 and TRBJ2-2, with 14 bases lining up with TRBD2. This TCR came from a woman in her forties with acute COVID-19. CDR3 bases: TGTGCCAGCAGTAGACTAGCGGGGGGGCGATCCGGGGAGCTGTTTTTT. It specifies CASSRLAGGRSGELFF.